What follows describes a single TCR beta chain. Its antigen remains unidentified. Base qualities were left out, and no much larger clone turns up one base away. This record comes from a study of blood T cells in healthy people across ages (dated by TCRdb to about 2015). With regard to the full study: Template switching captured roughly one uniquely barcoded TCR beta cDNA molecule per two T cells in model experiments. The study analyzed two additional independent replicas of 1 million unique cDNA reads from the same blood draw for two donors, one aged 18 to 30 and one aged 80 or older. To avoid experimental bias, donors of different ages were spread randomly across the sequencing lanes. Donors were grouped into four age groups: young (average approximately 16 years), middle-aged (approximately 41), aged (around 60) and long-lived (less than 85). The study measured age-related changes in TCR beta repertoire diversity using deep sequencing normalized with unique cDNA molecular identifiers. Summary of the overall study and its limitations: The CMV infection status of donors was not known, potentially confounding age-related changes in expanded clonotypes. Estimates of total diversity based on one million sequenced T cells were considered lower bounds and underestimates. The long-lived group showed more naive CD4+ T cells, fewer expanded clones and increased TCR diversity than the aged group, suggesting age selection. The percentage of naive T cells measured by flow cytometry correlated strongly with observed TCR beta diversity. Since profiling was done on bulk unsorted PBMCs, naive and antigen-experienced compartments could not be conclusively compared. Observed TCR beta diversity per million T cells fell roughly linearly with age, and a significant reduction was already apparent by age roughly 40.

CDR1 and CDR2 are read off the germline V gene (reference sequence) as DFQATT and SNEGSKA. The CDR3 numbers 15 residues from cysteine through phenylalanine. Just CDR3 DNA is preserved here, 45 bases in frame from base 1. Library preparation used 5' RACE. This sample was sequenced with an Illumina HiSeq 2500. A second PCR of about 6 to 11 cycles was performed with a sample-barcoded 5' primer and a J-beta primer mix. A template-switch 5' adaptor carrying 12 random nucleotides introduced a unique molecular identifier onto each TCR beta cDNA molecule. Each sample yielded at least 3 million CDR3-containing paired-end reads. All of the RNA was converted into first-strand cDNA using the Mint cDNA synthesis kit, with a TRBC-specific oligonucleotide serving as the primer. All cDNA was treated with uracil-DNA glycosylase and then went through a first 18-cycle PCR with the universal primers M1SS and BC2_uni_R. As for the authors' bioinformatics: Each sample was normalized by randomly selecting 1 million high-quality reads, each carrying a distinct molecular identifier. Reads with shared molecular identifiers were discarded instead of being binned into consensus sequences. MiTCR, with a Q25 quality threshold and the strictest error-elimination algorithm, was used for CDR3 identification, clonotype clustering and error correction. A nonparametric unseen species model with Euler transformation was used to estimate a lower bound on total TCR beta diversity. TCRdb reworked the public reads: Q25 trimming with fastp, MiXCR clone assembly, productive beta chains retained. CDR3 protein duplicates are merged, each entry listing the most common genes and DNA. These V and J calls originate from TCRdb's pipeline instead of the authors' own analysis. This sample comprises hundreds of thousands of distinct CDR3 sequences, 20% to 25% of them detected only once. The top ten hold approximately 3.7% of the sample.

The donors were some 39 Caucasian individuals from Russia, aged roughly 6 to 90 years, who were systemically healthy. Ten milliliters of peripheral blood were drawn from each donor into EDTA-treated Vacutainer tubes. PBMCs were isolated by Ficoll-Paque density-gradient centrifugation, with at least 6 million obtained per sample. Total RNA was extracted from PBMCs with Trizol reagent, with at least 6 micrograms obtained per sample. For every donor, flow cytometry on a PBMC aliquot measured the percentage of naive CD45RAhigh/CD27high T cells. Sequencing used blood. The chain was built from TRBV20-1 and TRBJ2-5; 8 junctional bases match TRBD2. The better agreement between TRBJ2-1 and the DNA end casts doubt on the J call. The origin of this receptor is a man in his sixties or seventies in good health. The DNA is as follows: TGCAGTGCTAATGGACTAGCAGTTATCCAAGAGACCCAGTTCTTC. It codes for CSANGLAVIQETQFF.